This T cell receptor (beta chain) stems from a study of response to subunit inactivated influenza vaccine. Points from the study as a whole: The authors offered the suggestion that each seasonal influenza vaccination recruits few new T cells.

TCRdb itself ran the RT-PCR reads through MiXCR, one entry per CDR3 protein. The table has about 700,000 distinct CDR3 sequences, approximately 14% seen once. Comment on this clonotype: Antigen unknown.

The input for sequencing was PBMCs from blood, taken about 12 days after vaccination. The TCR originated in a man between 45 and 60 years old who received an inactivated influenza vaccine.

The CDR3 sequence: CASSWSGGTGELFF. The DNA for the CDR3 is TGTGCCAGCAGTTGGTCGGGGGGGACCGGGGAGCTGTTTTTT. V usage is TRBV6-5 and J usage is TRBJ2-2; 8 bases agree with TRBD2. The CDR3 is 14 residues long. The trim removed 4 bases at V and 5 bases at J, leaving 3 bases unmatched. Looked up from germline, CDR1 is MNHEY and CDR2 is SVGAGI.